This entry describes one T cell receptor (beta chain). Antigen: not known. The sample comes from a study of OX40 agonist ivuxolimab in advanced cancers. The study's findings and limits: Compared with CD4+, CD8+ T cells on average had more expanded clones.

The CDR3 is 15 amino acids. Trimming pared 6 bases from V and 2 bases from J, leaving 11 bases between. From germline, CDR1 is LNHNV and CDR2 YYDKDF (reference sequence). The repertoire was sequenced with immunoSEQ multiplex PCR; TCRdb's copy has only in-frame clones and lacks some. The sample has around 65,000 clones; roughly 87% are singletons. The TCR sequence derives from an adult with an advanced solid tumor such as melanoma, head and neck, liver or kidney cancer. Sample: CD4+ or CD8+ T cells sorted from blood, taken in a trial of the OX40 agonist ivuxolimab. V usage is TRBV15 and J usage is TRBJ2-6; tentative D call: TRBD1 (5 bases). CDR3 in amino acids: CATSSGSPGANVLTF. The CDR3 DNA is TGTGCCACCAGTTCAGGGTCCCCTGGGGCCAACGTCCTGACTTTC.